The present entry profiles one T cell receptor beta chain with its context. Antigen: not known. Researchers defined stable Graves' hyperthyroidism as no ophthalmopathy progression within 18 months. Diagnosis of hyperthyroidism was new in patients aged 18 to 65, and its duration was under 2 months. Trimming took off 5 bases at V and 0 bases at J, with 19 bases between the two ends. Germline lookup yields CDR1 PRHDT and CDR2 FYEKMQ (reference sequence). The CDR3 covers 17 residues. The data are from a study of T cells in Graves' hyperthyroidism and ophthalmopathy. Amplification of TCR beta CDR3 regions was performed using RNA transcripts as template. TCR CDR3 regions were first amplified by RT-PCR with HTBI primers. TCRdb re-called the multiplex PCR reads with MiXCR, one entry per CDR3 protein. This sample carries 550,000 to 800,000 distinct CDR3 sequences, 16% of them seen once, and the ten largest clones take approximately 8%.

Points from the study as a whole: Blood also carried most thyroid clonotypes expanded above 0.001.

Sequencing used blood. The chain has TRBV13 and TRBJ1-1; D gene unclear. The sequence derives from a man younger than 35 with Graves' hyperthyroidism. The CDR3 DNA reads TGTGCCAGCAGCCTAGCCTCGGGCCCCGCACTGAACACTGAAGCTTTCTTT. Translating gives CASSLASGPALNTEAFF.